The present entry profiles one TCR beta chain with its context. These data belong to a study of blood T cell repertoires in COVID-19. Study at large: Researchers got acute and convalescent COVID-19 samples from the United States, Italy and Spain. Nucleic acid was either cDNA or gDNA, and it came from T cells, B-cell-depleted T cells, or PBMCs.

The method was immunoSEQ multiplex PCR; TCRdb's version includes in-frame clones alone and lacks a portion of them. The data contain fewer than 140,000 clones, 75% to 85% of them seen just once; the ten biggest clones take up approximately 6.2%. Sequencing used peripheral blood. This receptor was obtained from a man older than 75 with COVID-19, enrolled during active disease.

The CDR3 region has the DNA TGTGCCAGCTCCCAGGGTAGTGACGGAAACTATGGCTACACCTTC. Amino acids: CASSQGSDGNYGYTF. This sequence joins TRBV6-5 and TRBJ1-2, with D perhaps TRBD1 (5 bases). The CDR3 totals 15 residues. From germline, CDR1 is MNHEY and CDR2 SVGAGI. The ends were cut back, 8 bases at V and 2 bases at J, with 18 bases in the middle.